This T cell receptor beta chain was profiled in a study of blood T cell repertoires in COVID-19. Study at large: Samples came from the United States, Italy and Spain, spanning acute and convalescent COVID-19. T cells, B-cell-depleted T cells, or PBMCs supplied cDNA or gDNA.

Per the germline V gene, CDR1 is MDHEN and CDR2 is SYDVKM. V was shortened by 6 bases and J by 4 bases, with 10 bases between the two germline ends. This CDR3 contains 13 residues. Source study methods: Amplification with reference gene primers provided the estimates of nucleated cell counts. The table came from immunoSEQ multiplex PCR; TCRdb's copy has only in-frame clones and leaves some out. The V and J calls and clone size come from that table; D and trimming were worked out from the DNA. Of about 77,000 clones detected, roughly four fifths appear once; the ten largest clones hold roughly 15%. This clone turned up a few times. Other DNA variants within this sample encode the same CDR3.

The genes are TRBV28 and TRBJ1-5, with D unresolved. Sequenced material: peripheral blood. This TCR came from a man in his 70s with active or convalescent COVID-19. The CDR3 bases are TGTGCCAGCAGGGGAGGCAGTAATCAGCCCCAGCATTTT. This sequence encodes CASRGGSNQPQHF. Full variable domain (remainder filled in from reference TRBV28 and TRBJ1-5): DVKVTQSSRYLVKRTGEKVFLECVQDMDHENMFWYRQDPGLGLRLIYFSYDVKMKEKGDIPEGYSVSREKKERFSLILESASTNQTSMYLCASRGGSNQPQHFGDGTRLSIL.